Following are 24 T cell receptor beta chains from one sample sequenced in a study of Ad26.COV2.S vaccination and SARS-CoV-2 variants (dated by TCRdb to about 2021). The library was generated by the immunoSEQ multiplex PCR assay. TCRdb's version of the immuneACCESS table is confined to in-frame rearrangements and falls short of the full clone set. An unresolved V gene accounts for under half of the shortfall where checked; the remainder is of unknown origin. The sample table contains approximately 300,000 clones; only one count was recorded for around 84% of them. 1.5% to 2% of the sample belongs to the ten largest clones. What this sample's treatment or condition label stands for: about 20 received Ad26.COV2.S at low or high dose, single or two shots; five or six received placebo; per-sample allocation not given. For vaccine and placebo recipients, repertoires were sequenced using samples collected on day 63 after the first injection.

Source: peripheral blood, taken in a trial of Ad26.COV2.S vaccine versus placebo. The origin of the receptors is a person between 18 and 65 years old who received the Ad26.COV2.S COVID-19 vaccine or a placebo.

V usage is TRBV13 and J usage is TRBJ1-4, with D unclear. The V gene's germline CDR1 is PRHDT and CDR2 FYEKMQ (reference sequence). V shed 4 bases and J shed 4 bases, with 13 bases lying between them. This CDR3 region has 15 residues. CDR3 residues: CASSSKSGNNEKLFF. The CDR3 coding sequence is TGTGCCAGCAGCTCGAAAAGTGGGAATAATGAAAAACTGTTTTTT.

The chain couples TRBV10-3 to TRBJ2-7; 7 bases line up with TRBD1. CDR3 length equals 14 residues. V shed 3 bases and J 7 bases; nucleotides not matched to a gene: 9. Germline-derived CDR1 and CDR2 are ENHRY and SYGVKD. The DNA for the CDR3 is TGTGCCATCAGTGATAACACCGGGACAGAAGAGCAGTACTTC. Translating gives CAISDNTGTEEQYF.

Points on this clone: This same CDR3 is encoded by further DNA sequences in the sample. The chain recombines TRBV5-6 with TRBJ2-1, with a tentative D call TRBD2 (6 bases). CDR1 and CDR2 from the germline V gene are SGHDT and YYEEEE. V lost 10 bases to trimming and J lost 1 base, with 12 bases between them. The CDR3 covers 13 residues. The CDR3 region is CACGGFSYNEQFF. CDR3 nucleotides: TGTGCCTGCGGAGGGTTTTCCTACAATGAGCAGTTCTTC.

This chain connects TRBV6-5 to TRBJ1-6; D not resolved. CDR1 and CDR2 from the germline V gene are MNHEY and SVGAGI. Trimming shortened V by 5 bases and J by 6 bases, and 11 bases separated the two germline ends. The CDR3 is 14 residues long. CDR3 sequence (DNA): TGTGCCAGCAGTCCTGGACGGATTAATTCACCCCTCCACTTT. Its protein product is CASSPGRINSPLHF.

This clone was seen a handful of times. The genes are TRBV7-9 and TRBJ1-2; D remains ambiguous. The CDR3 covers 13 residues. Trimming left V 7 bases short and J 4 bases short, with 13 bases between. Germline CDR1 is SEHNR and CDR2 is FQNEAQ (reference sequence). CDR3 nucleotide sequence: TGTGCCAGCACTCCCGGGGAGGCCTATGGCTACACCTTC. This encodes CASTPGEAYGYTF.

This clone was observed a handful of times. V gene TRBV10-3 combines with J gene TRBJ2-7; 8 nucleotides match TRBD1. CDR1 is ENHRY and CDR2 is SYGVKD in the germline V gene. The CDR3 contains 16 residues. Germline trimming cut 0 bases from V and 1 base from J; bases unmatched to any gene: 5. The CDR3 is CAISESDRGISYEQYF. The DNA for the CDR3 is TGTGCCATCAGTGAGTCAGACAGGGGAATTTCCTACGAGCAGTACTTC.

The rearrangement uses TRBV5-1 and TRBJ1-1; D is unclear. CDR1 is SGHRS and CDR2 is YFSETQ in the germline V gene. Trimming left V 0 bases short and J 5 bases short, with 11 bases between. The CDR3 has 14 residues. For the CDR3, the DNA is TGCGCCAGCAGCTTGGGAACGATGCGTACTGAAGCTTTCTTT. Translated, it gives CASSLGTMRTEAFF.

This chain connects TRBV15 to TRBJ1-5, with a possible D match to TRBD1 (6 bases). Trimming left V 0 bases short and J 4 bases short, with 13 bases between. In germline, CDR1 is LNHNV, CDR2 YYDKDF (reference sequence). The CDR3 has 16 residues. The CDR3 nucleotides are TGTGCCACCAGCAGAGATTTAGGGGGGGAGAATCAGCCCCAGCATTTT. This encodes CATSRDLGGENQPQHF.

The chain carries TRBV7-2 and TRBJ1-1; the D gene is possibly TRBD1 (5 bases). Trimming took 1 base from V and 5 from J, leaving 14 bases between them. Germline V gives CDR1 SGHTA, CDR2 FQGNSA. This CDR3 has 15 residues. The DNA of the CDR3 is TGTGCCAGCAGCTTAGTGGGCGGTGGGGGAACTGAAGCTTTCTTT. This encodes CASSLVGGGGTEAFF.

The chain carries TRBV3-1 (or the pseudogene TRBV3-2) and TRBJ1-2; no firm D call. Per germline, CDR1 LGHDT and CDR2 YNNKEL (reference sequence). This CDR3 region has 13 residues. V lost 1 base and J lost 8, with 11 bases in between. CDR3 nucleotides: TGTGCCAGCAGCCAAGGAGCAACGACGGGCTACACCTTC. It translates to CASSQGATTGYTF.

This sequence joins TRBV7-6 and TRBJ1-2; the D gene is possibly TRBD1 (5 bases). Between the trimmed V and J ends, which lost 5 bases and 0 bases, there was a span of 10 bases. This CDR3 spans 14 amino acids. CDR1 and CDR2 (germline): SGHVS, FNYEAQ. The CDR3 region is CASSPGTSNYGYTF. CDR3 DNA sequence: TGTGCCAGCAGCCCCGGGACCTCTAACTATGGCTACACCTTC.

The CDR3 spells CASSPDLTGTGVYGYTF. The CDR3 DNA is TGTGCCAGCTCACCAGACCTTACCGGGACAGGGGTTTATGGCTACACCTTC. V usage is TRBV18 and J usage is TRBJ1-2, with TRBD1 matching 10 bases. Unmatched junction bases numbered 11, after V lost 2 bases and J lost 5 bases. The V gene's germline CDR1 is KGHSH and CDR2 LQKENI. This CDR3 spans 17 amino acids.

The chain links TRBV7-2 to TRBJ2-7, with 8 bases aligning to TRBD1. From germline, CDR1 is SGHTA and CDR2 FQGNSA. V gave up 1 base and J gave up 1 base; unmatched junction bases: 3. The CDR3 covers 15 residues. The CDR3: CASSLVGQGSYEQYF. CDR3 nucleotides: TGTGCCAGCAGCTTAGTAGGACAGGGATCCTACGAGCAGTACTTC. Variable domain in full (rest from reference TRBV7-2 and TRBJ2-7): GAGVSQSPSNKVTEKGKDVELRCDPISGHTALYWYRQSLGQGLEFLIYFQGNSAPDKSGLPSDRFSAERTGGSVSTLTIQRTQQEDSAVYLCASSLVGQGSYEQYFGPGTRLTVT.

On this clone: Other DNA sequences from this sample encode an identical CDR3 as well. The genes are TRBV5-4 and TRBJ1-1; 9 nucleotides align to TRBD1. Germline V gene lookup returns CDR1 SGHNT and CDR2 YYREEE (reference sequence). The V gene end was trimmed by 4 bases and the J gene end by 0 bases; junction bases not matched to a gene: 4. The length of the CDR3 is 15 residues. The CDR3 DNA is TGTGCCAGCAGCCTGGGACAGGGTATGAACACTGAAGCTTTCTTT. Amino acid sequence: CASSLGQGMNTEAFF.

This clone was detected only a few times. The genes are TRBV7-8 and TRBJ1-1; D remains unclear. The germline CDR1 and CDR2 sequences are SGHVS and FQNEAQ. The V gene lost 5 bases and the J gene lost 3 bases, with 4 bases spanning the gap. There are 11 residues in the CDR3. The CDR3 nucleotides are TGTGCCAGCAGCCTTGACACTGAAGCTTTCTTT. This codes for CASSLDTEAFF.

This rearrangement joins TRBV5-6 to TRBJ1-6; maybe TRBD1 (6 bases). This CDR3 has 13 amino acids. Trimming removed 2 bases from V and 10 bases from J, with 10 bases in between. The germline V gene encodes CDR1 SGHDT and CDR2 YYEEEE. The CDR3 bases are TGTGCCAGCAGCTTAAGACAGGACTCACCCCTCCACTTT. It specifies CASSLRQDSPLHF.

The V gene is TRBV7-2, the J gene TRBJ2-7, with a weak D call TRBD1 (6 bases). The CDR3 is 15 residues long. CDR1 and CDR2 (germline): SGHTA, FQGNSA. V shed 3 bases and J shed 1 base, with 13 bases lying between them. The CDR3 loop reads CASSFGTFGSYEQYF. CDR3 DNA: TGTGCCAGCAGCTTTGGGACATTTGGGTCCTACGAGCAGTACTTC. Variable domain in full (rest from reference TRBV7-2 and TRBJ2-7): GAGVSQSPSNKVTEKGKDVELRCDPISGHTALYWYRQSLGQGLEFLIYFQGNSAPDKSGLPSDRFSAERTGGSVSTLTIQRTQQEDSAVYLCASSFGTFGSYEQYFGPGTRLTVT.

This chain joins TRBV19 and TRBJ2-3; a weak D match, TRBD2 (6 bases). Germline V gene lookup returns CDR1 LNHDA and CDR2 SQIVND (reference sequence). V gave up 9 bases and J gave up 2 bases, with 18 bases separating them. CDR3 length equals 15 residues. The CDR3 DNA follows: TGTGCCAGCAGAGCCCAGGGACTGAACACAGATACGCAGTATTTT. Protein sequence: CASRAQGLNTDTQYF. The full variable domain, with the rest looked up from reference TRBV19 and TRBJ2-3, is DGGITQSPKYLFRKEGQNVTLSCEQNLNHDAMYWYRQDPGQGLRLIYYSQIVNDFQKGDIAEGYSVSREKKESFPLTVTSAQKNPTAFYLCASRAQGLNTDTQYFGPGTRLTVL.

This clone appeared once. The chain carries TRBV5-1 and TRBJ2-7; no firm D call. Trimming pared 4 bases from V and 3 bases from J, leaving 11 bases between. Per germline, CDR1 SGHRS and CDR2 YFSETQ. The CDR3 is 13 amino acids. The CDR3 reads CASSMDRYYEQYF. The DNA for the CDR3 is TGCGCCAGCAGCATGGATCGCTACTACGAGCAGTACTTC.

This clone was detected once. This chain links TRBV7-2 with TRBJ2-1; 9 positions match TRBD1. V dropped 5 bases and J dropped 4; count of bases not matched to a gene: 6. The CDR3 is 15 residues long. Germline CDR1 SGHTA, CDR2 FQGNSA. CDR3 in amino acids: CASSPRTGAYNEQFF. CDR3 sequence (DNA): TGTGCCAGCAGCCCCCGGACAGGGGCGTACAATGAGCAGTTCTTC.

The rearrangement uses TRBV2 and TRBJ1-2; 8 positions agree with TRBD1. The CDR3 covers 15 residues. CDR1 is SNHLY, CDR2 FYNNEI, per germline. V trimming: 4 bases; J trimming: 8 bases; junction bases outside the gene matches: 12. CDR3 residues: CASSVGQVEGGGYTF. The CDR3 bases are TGTGCCAGCAGTGTGGGACAGGTCGAGGGGGGAGGCTACACCTTC.

The rearrangement joins TRBV29-1 to TRBJ2-1, with TRBD1 identical over 8 bases. The germline V gene has CDR1 SQVTM and CDR2 ANQGSEA. The CDR3 has 13 residues. The trim removed 4 bases at V and 12 bases at J, leaving 11 bases unmatched. The chain's CDR3 is CSVGQGALGGQFF. The CDR3, as DNA: TGCAGCGTTGGGCAGGGGGCTCTTGGAGGGCAGTTCTTC.

The sample holds many counts of this clone. The V and J genes are TRBV30 and TRBJ1-1; TRBD1 aligns across 7 bases. The ends lost 1 base at V and 6 bases at J; junction bases unmatched: 2. Germline V gene data show CDR1 as GTSNPN and CDR2 as SVGIG (reference sequence). The CDR3 sequence is 12 residues long. Written as DNA, the CDR3 is TGTGCCTGGAGTGAGCAGGGGGCTGAAGCTTTCTTT. Its protein is CAWSEQGAEAFF.

This clone was detected a few times. The V and J genes are TRBV5-1 and TRBJ2-1; 11 bases agree with TRBD1. The CDR3 is made up of 15 amino acids. Germline trimming cut 0 bases from V and 8 bases from J; bases unmatched to any gene: 4. From germline, CDR1 is SGHRS and CDR2 YFSETQ. For the CDR3, the DNA is TGCGCCAGCAGCTTGGGCGGACAGGGGGCAGATGAGCAGTTCTTC. Amino acid sequence: CASSLGGQGADEQFF.